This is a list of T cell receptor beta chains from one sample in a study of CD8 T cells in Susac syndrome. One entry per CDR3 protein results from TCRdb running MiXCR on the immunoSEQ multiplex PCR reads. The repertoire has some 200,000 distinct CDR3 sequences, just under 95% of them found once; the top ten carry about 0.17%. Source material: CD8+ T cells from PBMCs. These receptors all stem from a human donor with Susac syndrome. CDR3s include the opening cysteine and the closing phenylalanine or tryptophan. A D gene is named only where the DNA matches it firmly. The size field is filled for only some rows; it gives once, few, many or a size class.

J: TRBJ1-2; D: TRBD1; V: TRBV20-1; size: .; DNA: TGCAGTGCCCGCAAGACAGGGAACTATGGCTACACCTTC; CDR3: CSARKTGNYGYTF
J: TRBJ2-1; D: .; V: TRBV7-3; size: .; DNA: TGTGCCAGCAGCGATAGCGGCTCCTACAATGAGCAGTTCTTC; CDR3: CASSDSGSYNEQFF
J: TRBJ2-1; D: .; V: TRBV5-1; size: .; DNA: TGCGCCAGCAGCTTGGAGATTGCCGGGGTAGTTGAGCAGTTCTTC; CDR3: CASSLEIAGVVEQFF
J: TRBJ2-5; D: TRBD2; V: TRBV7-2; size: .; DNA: TGTGCCAGCAGCACTAGCGGAGCCTTACCTACCCAAGAGACCCAGTACTTC; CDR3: CASSTSGALPTQETQYF
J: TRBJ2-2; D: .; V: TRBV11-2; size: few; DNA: TGTGCCAGCAGCTTGGGCACCGGGGAGCTGTTTTTT; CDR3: CASSLGTGELFF
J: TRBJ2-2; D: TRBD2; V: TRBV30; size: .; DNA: TGTGCCTGGAGGGGACTAGAACTAATTTACGGGGAGCTGTTTTTT; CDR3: CAWRGLELIYGELFF
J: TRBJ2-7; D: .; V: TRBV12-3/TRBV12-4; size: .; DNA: TGTGCCAGCAGTACAGGGTCCCGTTACGAGCAGTACTTC; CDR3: CASSTGSRYEQYF
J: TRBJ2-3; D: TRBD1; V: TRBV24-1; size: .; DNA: TGTGCCACCAGTGGTACAAACAGGGGTACAGATACGCAGTATTTT; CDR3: CATSGTNRGTDTQYF
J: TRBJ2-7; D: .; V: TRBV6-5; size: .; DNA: TGTGCCAGCAGCGACATGGGGGTCGACGAGCAGTACTTC; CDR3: CASSDMGVDEQYF
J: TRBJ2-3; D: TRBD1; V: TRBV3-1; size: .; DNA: TGTGCCAGCAGCCACCGGGGACAGGGCAATCCAGATACGCAGTATTTT; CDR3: CASSHRGQGNPDTQYF
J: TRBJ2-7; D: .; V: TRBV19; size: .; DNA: TGTGCCAGTAGTATGGGGACCCTCTCCGAGCAGTACTTC; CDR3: CASSMGTLSEQYF
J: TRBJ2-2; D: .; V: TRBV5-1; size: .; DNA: TGCGCCAGCAGCTTGGATTTGGTAGGGACGAACACCGGGGAGCTGTTTTTT; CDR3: CASSLDLVGTNTGELFF
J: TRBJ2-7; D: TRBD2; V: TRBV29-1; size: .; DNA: TGCAGCGTTGAGAATCATAGCGGGGGCTCCTACGAGCAGTACTTC; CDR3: CSVENHSGGSYEQYF
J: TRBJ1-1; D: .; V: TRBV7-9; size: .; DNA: TGTGCCAGCAGCCTCCCGTCCACTGAAGCTTTCTTT; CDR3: CASSLPSTEAFF
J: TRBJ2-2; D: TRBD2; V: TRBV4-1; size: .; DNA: TGCGCCAGCAGCCAGATGGCGGGAGGCACCGGGGAGCTGTTTTTT; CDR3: CASSQMAGGTGELFF
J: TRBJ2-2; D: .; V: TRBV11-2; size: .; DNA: TGTGCCAGCAGCTTCAGGGGGGTCCCGAACACCGGGGAGCTGTTTTTT; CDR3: CASSFRGVPNTGELFF
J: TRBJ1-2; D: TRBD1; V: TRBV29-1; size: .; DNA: TGCAGCGCCCAATGGGACAGGGTGAACGGCTACACCTTC; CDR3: CSAQWDRVNGYTF
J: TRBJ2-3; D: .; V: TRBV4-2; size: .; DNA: TGTGCCAGCACCCAATCGTTGCCTAGCACAGATACGCAGTATTTT; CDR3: CASTQSLPSTDTQYF
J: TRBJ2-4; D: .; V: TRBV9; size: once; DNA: TGTGCCAGCAGCGTAGGAGCTAGCTTTACGAACATTCAGTACTTC; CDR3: CASSVGASFTNIQYF
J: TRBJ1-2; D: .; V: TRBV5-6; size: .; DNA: TGTGCCAGCAGCTTGGTTTTGGAGGGGAAGCATGGCTACACCTTC; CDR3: CASSLVLEGKHGYTF
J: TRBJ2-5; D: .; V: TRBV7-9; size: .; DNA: TGTGCCAGCAGCTTTTACGCAGAGACCCAGTACTTC; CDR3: CASSFYAETQYF
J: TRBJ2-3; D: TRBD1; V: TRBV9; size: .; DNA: TGTGCCAGCAGCGTAGAAGGACAGGCCGGCACAGATACGCAGTATTTT; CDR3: CASSVEGQAGTDTQYF
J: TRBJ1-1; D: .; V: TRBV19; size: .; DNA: TGTGCCAGCCAAACAGGGAACACTGAAGCTTTCTTT; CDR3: CASQTGNTEAFF
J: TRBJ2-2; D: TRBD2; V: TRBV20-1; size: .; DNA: TGCAGTGCTAGAGAGCGGGGGGCGGCCGGGGAGCTGTTTTTT; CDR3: CSARERGAAGELFF
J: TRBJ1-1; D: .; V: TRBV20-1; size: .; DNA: TGCAGTGCTAGCCCGGGAGGAACGAACACTGAAGCTTTCTTT; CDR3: CSASPGGTNTEAFF
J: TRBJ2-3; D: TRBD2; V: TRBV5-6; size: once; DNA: TGTGCCAGCAGTTATCAATTAGCGGGAGTCGGCACAGATACGCAGTATTTT; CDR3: CASSYQLAGVGTDTQYF
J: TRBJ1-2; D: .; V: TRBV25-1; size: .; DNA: TGTGCCAGCAGTGAACCTGGCGGCTATGGCTACACCTTC; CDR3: CASSEPGGYGYTF
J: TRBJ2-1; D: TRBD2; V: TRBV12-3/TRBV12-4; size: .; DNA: TGTGCCAGCAGAACTAGCGGGAGGGCCGATGAGCAGTTCTTC; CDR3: CASRTSGRADEQFF
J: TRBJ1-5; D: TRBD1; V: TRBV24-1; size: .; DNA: TGTGCCACCAGTGATGGGGACAGGTATAGCAATCAGCCCCAGCATTTT; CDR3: CATSDGDRYSNQPQHF
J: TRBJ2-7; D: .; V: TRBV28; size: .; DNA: TGTGCCAGCAGTTTCCGCGGGTGGGCCGAGCAGTACTTC; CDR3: CASSFRGWAEQYF
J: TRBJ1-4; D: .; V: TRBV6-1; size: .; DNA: TGTGCCAGCAGCCGGGCGGGGGGAATGACAACTAATGAAAAACTGTTTTTT; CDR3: CASSRAGGMTTNEKLFF
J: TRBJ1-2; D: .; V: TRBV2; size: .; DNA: TGTGCCAGCAGTGAGGATGAATATGGCTACACCTTC; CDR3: CASSEDEYGYTF
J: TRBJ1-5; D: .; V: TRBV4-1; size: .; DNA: TGCGCCAGCAGCCCAGCGAACAAGGATCAGCCCCAGCATTTT; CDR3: CASSPANKDQPQHF
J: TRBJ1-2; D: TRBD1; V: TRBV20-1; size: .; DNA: TGCAGTGCTAGAGAAGACAGGGATGGCTACACCTTC; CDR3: CSAREDRDGYTF
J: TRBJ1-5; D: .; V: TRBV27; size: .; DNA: TGTGCCAGCAGTTTGATTATAGGGTGGGAAGAGCCCCAGCATTTT; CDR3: CASSLIIGWEEPQHF
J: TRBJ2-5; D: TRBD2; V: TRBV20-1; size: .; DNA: TGCAGTGCCATACCTAGCGGGGGGGCCGGTGAGACCCAGTACTTC; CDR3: CSAIPSGGAGETQYF
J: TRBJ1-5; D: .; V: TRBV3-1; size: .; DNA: TGTGCCAGCAGCCAAGATTACAGTCAGCCCCAGCATTTT; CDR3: CASSQDYSQPQHF
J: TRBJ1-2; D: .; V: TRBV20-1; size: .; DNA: TGCAGTGTTGGGGGCGTTGGGGTCTATGGCTACACCTTC; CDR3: CSVGGVGVYGYTF
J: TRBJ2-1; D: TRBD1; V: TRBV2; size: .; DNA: TGTGCCAGCAGTGAAAGGACAGGGAGCTACAATGAGCAGTTCTTC; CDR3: CASSERTGSYNEQFF
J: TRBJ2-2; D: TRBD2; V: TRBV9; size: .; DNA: TGTGCCAGCAGCCCCGGGACTAGCGGGTTCGCCGGGGAGCTGTTTTTT; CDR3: CASSPGTSGFAGELFF
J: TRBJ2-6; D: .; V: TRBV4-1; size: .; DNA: TGCGCCAGCAGCCTCTCCGTAGGATCTGGGGCCAACGTCCTGACTTTC; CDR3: CASSLSVGSGANVLTF
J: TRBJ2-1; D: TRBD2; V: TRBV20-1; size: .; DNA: TGCAGTGCGAAGACTAGCGGGACCTATTACAATGAGCAGTTCTTC; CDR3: CSAKTSGTYYNEQFF
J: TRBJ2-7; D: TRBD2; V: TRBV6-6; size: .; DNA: TGTGCCAGCAGTTACCCCGGGGGGAAATACGAGCAGTACTTC; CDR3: CASSYPGGKYEQYF
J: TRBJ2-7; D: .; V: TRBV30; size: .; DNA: TGTGCCTGGAGCCCTCCTCCTTTGAACTCCTACGAGCAGTACTTC; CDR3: CAWSPPPLNSYEQYF
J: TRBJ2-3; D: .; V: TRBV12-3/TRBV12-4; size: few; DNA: TGTGCCAGCAGTTTGGTTGGGGGCACAGATACGCAGTATTTT; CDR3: CASSLVGGTDTQYF
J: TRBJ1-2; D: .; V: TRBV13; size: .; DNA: TGTGCCAGCAGCTCACCTTCCTTATGGGAAGGCGGCTACACCTTC; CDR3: CASSSPSLWEGGYTF
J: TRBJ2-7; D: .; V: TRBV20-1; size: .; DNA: TGCAGTGCTAGGAACGGGGGGCAATACGAGCAGTACTTC; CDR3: CSARNGGQYEQYF